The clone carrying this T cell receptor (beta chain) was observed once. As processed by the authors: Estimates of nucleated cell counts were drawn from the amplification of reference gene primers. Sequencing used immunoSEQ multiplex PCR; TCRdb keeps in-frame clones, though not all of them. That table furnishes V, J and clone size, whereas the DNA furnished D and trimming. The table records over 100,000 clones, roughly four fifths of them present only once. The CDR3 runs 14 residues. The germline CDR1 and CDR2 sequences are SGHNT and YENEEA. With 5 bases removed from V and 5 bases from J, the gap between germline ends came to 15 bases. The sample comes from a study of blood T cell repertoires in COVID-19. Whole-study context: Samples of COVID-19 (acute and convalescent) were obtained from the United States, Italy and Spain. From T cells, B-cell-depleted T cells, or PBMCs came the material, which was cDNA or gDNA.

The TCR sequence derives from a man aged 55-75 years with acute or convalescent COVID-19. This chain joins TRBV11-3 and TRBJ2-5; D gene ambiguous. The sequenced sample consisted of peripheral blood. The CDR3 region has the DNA TGTGCCAGCAGCCCCGCCGCCCACGAGGAGACCCAGTACTTC. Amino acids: CASSPAAHEETQYF. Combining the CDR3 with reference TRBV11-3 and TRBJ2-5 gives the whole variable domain EAGVVQSPRYKIIEKKQPVAFWCNPISGHNTLYWYLQNLGQGPELLIRYENEEAVDDSQLPKDRFSAERLKGVDSTLKIQPAELGDSAVYLCASSPAAHEETQYFGPGTRLLVL.